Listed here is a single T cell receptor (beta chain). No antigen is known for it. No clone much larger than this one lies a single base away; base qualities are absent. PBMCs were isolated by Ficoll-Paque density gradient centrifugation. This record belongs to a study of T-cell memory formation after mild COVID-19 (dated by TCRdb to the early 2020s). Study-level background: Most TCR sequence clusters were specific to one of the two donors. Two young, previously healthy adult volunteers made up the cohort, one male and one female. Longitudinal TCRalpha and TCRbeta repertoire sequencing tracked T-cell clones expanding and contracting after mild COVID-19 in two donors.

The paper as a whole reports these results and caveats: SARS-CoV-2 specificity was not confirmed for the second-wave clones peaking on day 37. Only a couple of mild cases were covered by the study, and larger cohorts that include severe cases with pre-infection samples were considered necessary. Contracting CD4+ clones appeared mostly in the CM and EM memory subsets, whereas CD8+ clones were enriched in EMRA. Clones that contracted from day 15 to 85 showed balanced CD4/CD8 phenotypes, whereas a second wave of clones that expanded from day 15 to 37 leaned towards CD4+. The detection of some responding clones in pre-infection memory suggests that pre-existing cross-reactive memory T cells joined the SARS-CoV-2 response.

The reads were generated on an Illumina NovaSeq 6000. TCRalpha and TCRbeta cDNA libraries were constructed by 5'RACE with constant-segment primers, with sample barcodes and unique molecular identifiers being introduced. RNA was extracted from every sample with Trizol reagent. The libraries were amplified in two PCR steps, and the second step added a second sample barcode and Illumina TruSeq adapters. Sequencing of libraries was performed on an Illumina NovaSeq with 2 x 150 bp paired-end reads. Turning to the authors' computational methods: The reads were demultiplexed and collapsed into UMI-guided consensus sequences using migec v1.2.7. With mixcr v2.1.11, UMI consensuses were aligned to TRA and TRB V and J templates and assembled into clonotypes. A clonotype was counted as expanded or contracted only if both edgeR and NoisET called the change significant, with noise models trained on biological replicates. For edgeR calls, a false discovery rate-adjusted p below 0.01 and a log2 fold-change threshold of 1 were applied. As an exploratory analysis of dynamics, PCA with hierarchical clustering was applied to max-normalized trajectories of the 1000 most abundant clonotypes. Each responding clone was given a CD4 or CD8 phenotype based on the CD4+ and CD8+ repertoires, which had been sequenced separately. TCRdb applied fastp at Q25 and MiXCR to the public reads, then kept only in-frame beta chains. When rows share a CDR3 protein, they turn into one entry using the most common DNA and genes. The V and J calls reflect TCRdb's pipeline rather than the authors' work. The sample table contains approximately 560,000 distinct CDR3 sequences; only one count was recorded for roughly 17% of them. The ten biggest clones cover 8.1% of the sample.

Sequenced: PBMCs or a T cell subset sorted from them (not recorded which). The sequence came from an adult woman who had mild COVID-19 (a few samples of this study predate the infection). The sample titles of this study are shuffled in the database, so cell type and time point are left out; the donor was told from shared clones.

The DNA reads TGTGCCAGCAGTCGGTATGACAGGGGCGGCAATCAGCCCCAGCATTTT. Its translation reads: CASSRYDRGGNQPQHF. The chain was built from TRBV12-3 or TRBV12-4 and TRBJ1-5; 8 junctional bases match TRBD1. From its cysteine to its phenylalanine, the CDR3 spans 16 amino acids. Left in the record is the CDR3 DNA by itself, 48 bases read in frame from the first base. Compared with germline, V lacks 5 bases and J lacks 2 bases; bases without a gene match: 8.